The text below deals with one T cell receptor beta chain. Its antigen is unknown. The data were obtained in a study of OX40 agonist ivuxolimab in advanced cancers. Study context: Head and neck, renal cell, melanoma or hepatocellular carcinoma were the cancers that dose-escalation patients had. Cohort: around 86% men, mean age approximately 60, aged roughly 23 to 90. Patients achieving partial responses numbered three: one hepatocellular carcinoma case and two cutaneous melanoma cases. Findings and caveats of the study: Undetermined was the antigen specificity of the expanded peripheral T cells.

Clones were read by immunoSEQ multiplex PCR, and TCRdb kept only the in-frame ones, dropping some. The sample has tens of thousands of clones, about 85% seen once. Sequences were derived from CD4+ or CD8+ T cells sorted from blood, sampled in a trial of the OX40 agonist ivuxolimab. This sequence originates from an adult with an advanced solid tumor such as melanoma, head and neck, liver or kidney cancer.

CDR3 coding DNA: TGCAGCGCGGGGACAGGTACTTCCTATGGCTACACCTTC. Translated: CSAGTGTSYGYTF. The chain recombines TRBV29-1 with TRBJ1-2, with 8 bases identical to TRBD1. The CDR3 runs 13 residues. V gave up 7 bases and J gave up 4 bases; unmatched junction bases: 8. Germline V lookup: CDR1 SQVTM, CDR2 ANQGSEA.